Listed below are T cell receptor beta chains from one sample, sequenced in a study of blood T cell repertoires in COVID-19. Sequencing was performed with immunoSEQ multiplex PCR; in TCRdb, only in-frame clones are kept and a portion is missing. Altogether under 60,000 clones are present, over 75% being singletons, with the ten largest covering about 9.4%. Sample: peripheral blood. Receptors originate from a human donor in a cohort sampled during active COVID-19. The CDR3 runs from the conserved cysteine through the conserved F or W. A D gene is named only where the DNA matches it firmly. Clone size is shown for a subset of rows, as once, few, many or a class of expanded clone.

V gene	J gene	clone size	D gene	CDR3 protein	CDR3 DNA
TRBV5-5	TRBJ2-7	NA	NA	CASSLGSLSYEQYF	TGTGCCAGCAGCTTGGGGAGTCTATCTTACGAGCAGTACTTC
TRBV4-2	TRBJ2-1	NA	NA	CASSHQGRGNGEQFF	TGTGCCAGCAGCCATCAGGGTAGGGGGAATGGTGAGCAGTTCTTC
TRBV9	TRBJ2-1	NA	TRBD2	CASSTRLAGGSYNEQFF	TGTGCCAGCAGCACCCGACTAGCGGGGGGCTCCTACAATGAGCAGTTCTTC
TRBV9	TRBJ2-1	NA	NA	CASSASSQGRQGSYNEQFF	TGTGCCAGCAGCGCTTCTAGCCAAGGGAGACAAGGTTCCTACAATGAGCAGTTCTTC
TRBV5-1	TRBJ1-5	NA	TRBD1	CASSPGTGIDQPQHF	TGCGCCAGCAGCCCGGGGACAGGGATAGATCAGCCCCAGCATTTT
TRBV27	TRBJ1-1	once	NA	CASSWTGVGTEAFF	TGTGCCAGCAGTTGGACGGGGGTGGGCACTGAAGCTTTCTTT
TRBV2	TRBJ1-2	NA	NA	CASIEGGIVYGYTF	TGTGCCAGCATCGAGGGGGGGATCGTCTATGGCTACACCTTC
TRBV3-1/TRBV3-2	TRBJ1-1	few	TRBD1	CASETYTGGNTEAFF	TGTGCCAGCGAAACCTATACAGGGGGCAATACTGAAGCTTTCTTT
TRBV30	TRBJ1-1	NA	TRBD1	CACPKQGAGTEAFF	TGTGCCTGCCCCAAACAGGGGGCCGGGACTGAAGCTTTCTTT
TRBV5-1	TRBJ2-1	NA	TRBD2	CASSLTSGSFNEQFF	TGCGCCAGCAGCCTAACTAGCGGGAGTTTCAATGAGCAGTTCTTC
TRBV5-4	TRBJ2-2	NA	TRBD1	CASSNRGSGELFF	TGTGCCAGCAGTAACAGGGGTTCCGGGGAGCTGTTTTTT
TRBV9	TRBJ2-7	NA	NA	CASSVGPGEEQYF	TGTGCCAGCAGCGTGGGACCGGGGGAGGAGCAGTACTTC
TRBV28	TRBJ2-7	NA	TRBD2	CASSLGPSGSYEQYF	TGTGCCAGCAGTTTAGGTCCTAGCGGGAGCTACGAGCAGTACTTC
TRBV28	TRBJ2-5	NA	TRBD2	CASSPPSGSGETQYF	TGTGCCAGCAGTCCACCTAGCGGGAGCGGGGAGACCCAGTACTTC
TRBV11-2	TRBJ2-6	NA	TRBD2	CASSLLAAISGANVLTF	TGTGCCAGCAGCTTACTAGCGGCAATCTCTGGGGCCAACGTCCTGACTTTC
TRBV6-2/TRBV6-3	TRBJ2-3	NA	NA	CASSSTRALANTDTQYF	TGTGCCAGCAGTTCTACTCGAGCTCTAGCGAACACAGATACGCAGTATTTT
TRBV28	TRBJ2-7	NA	NA	CASSLPRRAGGVYEQYF	TGTGCCAGCAGTCTCCCCCGAAGAGCGGGCGGGGTCTACGAGCAGTACTTC
TRBV9	TRBJ2-7	few	NA	CASSPRRASYEQYF	TGTGCCAGCAGCCCTCGGCGGGCGAGCTACGAGCAGTACTTC
TRBV30	TRBJ2-7	NA	TRBD2	CAWSEPREAPFEQYF	TGTGCCTGGAGTGAGCCCCGGGAGGCCCCTTTCGAGCAGTACTTC
TRBV7-9	TRBJ2-7	NA	NA	CASSSGLRDSPYEQYF	TGTGCCAGCAGCTCGGGGTTGCGGGACAGTCCCTACGAGCAGTACTTC
TRBV5-1	TRBJ1-4	NA	TRBD1	CASSQTGEINEKLFF	TGCGCCAGCAGCCAGACAGGGGAAATTAATGAAAAACTGTTTTTT
TRBV18	TRBJ1-1	many	TRBD1	CASSPGKQGVGSTEAFF	TGTGCCAGCTCACCGGGTAAACAGGGGGTTGGGAGCACTGAAGCTTTCTTT
TRBV23-1	TRBJ1-5	NA	NA	CASSQPPTRVGNQPQHF	TGCGCCAGCAGTCAACCCCCAACCAGGGTTGGCAATCAGCCCCAGCATTTT
TRBV24-1	TRBJ2-4	NA	TRBD2	CATSATPGGRIAKNIQYF	TGTGCCACCAGTGCTACCCCCGGGGGGAGGATAGCCAAAAACATTCAGTACTTC
TRBV5-4	TRBJ2-5	NA	TRBD1	CASSLGQGRRETQYF	TGTGCCAGCAGCCTAGGACAGGGCCGGAGGGAGACCCAGTACTTC
TRBV3-1/TRBV3-2	TRBJ2-7	once	TRBD1	CASSPGTGFFEQYF	TGTGCCAGCAGCCCCGGGACAGGGTTTTTCGAGCAGTACTTC
TRBV5-1	TRBJ2-2	NA	TRBD2	CASSLSPSGGANTGELFF	TGCGCCAGCAGCCTATCGCCTAGCGGAGGGGCGAACACCGGGGAGCTGTTTTTT
TRBV5-1	TRBJ2-3	NA	TRBD2	CASSLLAGDPTDTQYF	TGCGCCAGCAGCTTACTAGCGGGAGATCCCACAGATACGCAGTATTTT
TRBV15	TRBJ2-5	NA	NA	CATSQGGNGETQYF	TGTGCCACCAGCCAGGGGGGTAATGGAGAGACCCAGTACTTC
TRBV30	TRBJ2-2	NA	TRBD2	CAWSPGLAGAGELFF	TGTGCCTGGAGTCCTGGACTAGCGGGAGCCGGGGAGCTGTTTTTT
TRBV2	TRBJ2-7	NA	TRBD1	CASSIGGPSYEQYF	TGTGCCAGCAGTATAGGGGGCCCTTCCTACGAGCAGTACTTC
TRBV18	TRBJ1-2	once	TRBD1	CASSSGQDYGYTF	TGTGCCAGCTCATCGGGACAGGACTATGGCTACACCTTC
TRBV19	TRBJ1-1	NA	TRBD1	CASSQTGGTEAFF	TGTGCCAGTAGCCAGACAGGGGGCACTGAAGCTTTCTTT
TRBV28	TRBJ2-1	NA	NA	CASSYGGLSYNEQFF	TGTGCCAGCAGCTACGGGGGTCTTTCCTACAATGAGCAGTTCTTC
TRBV7-2	TRBJ2-7	NA	NA	CASSLGGSGGYEQYF	TGTGCCAGCAGCTTAGGTGGTAGCGGCGGCTACGAGCAGTACTTC
TRBV5-1	TRBJ2-2	NA	NA	CASSLAGPGELFF	TGCGCCAGCAGCCTCGCAGGGCCCGGGGAGCTGTTTTTT
TRBV5-4	TRBJ2-3	NA	TRBD1	CASRKKQGVGTDTQYF	TGTGCCAGCAGGAAAAAGCAGGGGGTGGGCACAGATACGCAGTATTTT
TRBV11-2	TRBJ2-5	NA	TRBD2	CASSLGTSGETQYF	TGTGCCAGCAGCTTAGGGACTAGCGGCGAGACCCAGTACTTC
TRBV25-1	TRBJ2-1	NA	NA	CASSEWGVGYNEQFF	TGTGCCAGCAGTGAATGGGGGGTGGGCTACAATGAGCAGTTCTTC
TRBV20-1	TRBJ2-1	NA	TRBD2	CSASETSGAYNEQFF	TGCAGTGCTAGTGAAACTAGCGGGGCCTACAATGAGCAGTTCTTC
TRBV10-3	TRBJ2-2	NA	NA	CAIMADSNTGELFF	TGTGCCATCATGGCCGATTCGAACACCGGGGAGCTGTTTTTT
TRBV7-2	TRBJ1-2	NA	NA	CASSLDPRSGYTF	TGTGCCAGCAGCTTAGATCCCAGATCTGGCTACACCTTC
TRBV28	TRBJ1-1	NA	NA	CASSLGGEAFF	TGTGCCAGCAGTTTGGGCGGGGAAGCTTTCTTT
TRBV9	TRBJ2-3	NA	NA	CASSAPLGAYTDTQYF	TGTGCCAGCAGCGCTCCCCTGGGGGCATACACAGATACGCAGTATTTT
TRBV3-1/TRBV3-2	TRBJ1-1	NA	NA	CASGTNGGTEAFF	TGTGCCAGCGGTACAAACGGGGGCACTGAAGCTTTCTTT
TRBV2	TRBJ1-1	few	TRBD1	CASNLNRDRNTEAFF	TGTGCCAGCAATTTAAACCGGGACAGGAACACTGAAGCTTTCTTT
TRBV12-3/TRBV12-4	TRBJ2-1	NA	NA	CATSGYNEQFF	TGTGCCACCTCGGGATACAATGAGCAGTTCTTC
TRBV29-1	TRBJ2-1	NA	TRBD2	CSAEGEGEQFF	TGCAGCGCCGAAGGGGAGGGTGAGCAGTTCTTC
TRBV10-3	TRBJ1-2	NA	NA	CAISVFGPVQNYGYTF	TGTGCCATCAGTGTTTTTGGGCCCGTGCAAAACTATGGCTACACCTTC
TRBV7-9	TRBJ2-1	few	TRBD2	CASSSEASGTSYNEQFF	TGTGCCAGCAGCTCAGAGGCCAGCGGGACCTCCTACAATGAGCAGTTCTTC